These 21 T cell receptor beta chains share one sample of origin, sequenced in a study of molecular identifiers for immune sequencing clone quantification (dated by TCRdb to 2017 to 2018). The receptor library was made with PCR. Sequenced on a NextSeq 500. TCRdb trimmed public reads at Q25 via fastp, called clones via MiXCR and kept in-frame beta chains. Every CDR3 protein is listed once, alongside the most common genes and DNA of its rows. This sample holds about 97,000 distinct CDR3 sequences; 30% to 35% were observed only once. Of the sample, around a tenth falls within the top ten clones. Source material: naive CD8+ T cells from blood, with Jurkat cell RNA spiked in. The intended sense of this specimen's cell subset or site label: FACS-sorted CD8+CD4-CCR7+CD45RA+ naive T cells. The receptors derive from a human donor in good health. Some libraries in this study had Jurkat cell RNA spiked in.

The rearrangement joins TRBV28 to TRBJ2-7; D is possibly TRBD1 (6 bases). CDR1 and CDR2 (germline): MDHEN, SYDVKM. The CDR3 totals 14 residues. V was pared by 5 bases and J by 6 bases, with 17 bases between. CDR3 loop: CASSDTGGLGEQYF. The CDR3 DNA reads TGTGCCAGCAGTGATACTGGGGGCCTAGGCGAGCAGTACTTC.

Turning to this clonotype: At one end, the junction sequence differs from germline, possibly due to a read error. The chain recombines TRBV19 with TRBJ1-1, with TRBD1 matching over 7 bases. CDR3 size: 12 residues. In germline, CDR1 is LNHDA, CDR2 SQIVND (reference sequence). In nucleotides, the CDR3 is TGTGCCACCCGACAGGGTTGGGCTGATGCTTTCTTT. Translation: CATRQGWADAFF.

This clonotype came up once. A much larger clone differs from this one at a single base, so this may be a read error. The J gene is TRBJ2-5, the V gene TRBV28; D gene uncertain. Germline V gene lookup returns CDR1 MDHEN and CDR2 SYDVKM. The CDR3 runs 15 residues. The CDR3 DNA sequence: TGTGCCAGCAGTGTATGGGCAGGTTCAAAGGAGACCCAGTACTTC. Translation gives CASSVWAGSKETQYF. Combining the CDR3 with reference TRBV28 and TRBJ2-5 gives the whole variable domain DVKVTQSSRYLVKRTGEKVFLECVQDMDHENMFWYRQDPGLGLRLIYFSYDVKMKEKGDIPEGYSVSREKKERFSLILESASTNQTSMYLCASSVWAGSKETQYFGPGTRLLVL.

On this clonotype: Being one base from a much bigger clone, this may be a read error. V is TRBV3-1 and J is TRBJ2-7, with no clear D. The germline V and J ends were trimmed by 4 bases and 5 bases, with 12 bases remaining between them. Germline V gene data show CDR1 as LGHDT and CDR2 as YNNKEL (reference sequence). This CDR3 spans 13 amino acids. Here the CDR3 DNA reads TGTGCCAGCAGCCGATCCTCGAGCCACGAGCAGTACTTC. This gives the protein CASSRSSSHEQYF.

This clonotype showed up just a few times. V is TRBV20-1 and J is TRBJ2-7; D is possibly TRBD2 (7 bases). Germline lookup yields CDR1 DFQATT and CDR2 SNEGSKA (reference sequence). This CDR3 spans 13 amino acids. The V gene lost 6 bases and the J gene lost 5 bases, with 17 bases spanning the gap. The CDR3 here is CSADKPGGHEQYF. In nucleotides, the CDR3 is TGCAGTGCGGACAAGCCGGGGGGCCACGAGCAGTACTTC.

This clonotype was observed once. One base away lies a much larger clone, so this may be a sequencing read error. As the CDR3 is not closed by the conserved phenylalanine or tryptophan, this likely results from a read error. The DNA is left out, because the CDR3 cannot be placed on it with certainty; the CDR3 is given as TCRdb lists it. V is TRBV29-1 and J is TRBJ2-7; TRBD2, as called in the table, went unchecked against the DNA. The germline V gene encodes CDR1 SQVTM and CDR2 ANQGSEA. Inclusive of both ends, the CDR3 amounts to 10 amino acids. CDR3 residues: CSVERRAGYL.

This clonotype was picked up many times. The chain employs TRBV28 and TRBJ2-3, with D unresolved. Deletions cut 2 bases from V and 1 base from J, with 19 bases between. This CDR3 spans 18 amino acids. The germline CDR1 and CDR2 sequences are MDHEN and SYDVKM. In DNA, the CDR3 is TGTGCCAGCAGTTTAGGCGGACGAATGATGATGCGCACAGATACGCAGTATTTT. Its translation is CASSLGGRMMMRTDTQYF.

The CDR3 DNA reads TGTGCCACCAGCAGAGGGCTTGCCAACATTCAGTACTTC. The encoded protein is CATSRGLANIQYF. The chain recombines TRBV15 with TRBJ2-4; D ambiguous. V lost 1 base, J lost 7 bases, and 8 bases lay in between. In germline, CDR1 is LNHNV, CDR2 YYDKDF (reference sequence). The CDR3 extends over 13 amino acids.

This clonotype appeared many times. The chain links TRBV14 to TRBJ2-1; D is ambiguous. Looked up from germline, CDR1 is SGHDN and CDR2 is FVKESK. The germline V and J ends were trimmed by 4 bases and 3 bases, with 10 bases remaining between them. This CDR3 is 14 amino acids long. The CDR3 loop is CASSPWSSYNEQFF. The CDR3 nucleotides are TGTGCCAGCAGCCCCTGGTCAAGCTACAATGAGCAGTTCTTC.

This clonotype was counted between two and nine times. This chain joins TRBV9 and TRBJ2-6, with no clear D. Germline values: CDR1 SGDLS, CDR2 YYNGEE. With 0 bases removed from V and 0 bases from J, the gap between germline ends came to 13 bases. The CDR3 runs 18 residues. This CDR3 is CASSVVGRASSGANVLTF. Here the CDR3 DNA reads TGTGCCAGCAGCGTAGTTGGCCGCGCCAGCTCTGGGGCCAACGTCCTGACTTTC.

V and J are TRBV7-9 and TRBJ2-1; 8 bases map to TRBD2. Trimming took 5 bases from V and 2 from J; bases not matched to a gene: 8. Germline lookup yields CDR1 SEHNR and CDR2 FQNEAQ (reference sequence). This CDR3 is built from 16 residues. CDR3 in DNA: TGTGCCAGCAGCCCCCCCCCCGGGAGGGCCTACAATGAGCAGTTCTTC. Its protein product is CASSPPPGRAYNEQFF.

As concerns this clonotype: Its ends do not fully match the called genes, so a read error is possible. The chain recombines TRBV9 with TRBJ2-2; tentative D call: TRBD2 (5 bases). CDR1 SGDLS and CDR2 YYNGEE come from the germline V gene. The CDR3 contains 12 residues. CDR3 bases: TGTGCCAGCAGCCTTCACACCGGGGAGCAGTTTTTT. Translating it yields CASSLHTGEQFF.

About this clonotype: A much larger clone differs by one base, so this may be a read error. The DNA of the CDR3 is TGTGCCAGCAGCTTAGCTCACAGGGGTGTTCAGCCCCGGCATTTT. This gives the protein CASSLAHRGVQPRHF. V is TRBV7-8 and J is TRBJ1-5; the match to TRBD1 covers 7 bases. The CDR3 runs to 15 residues. Germline-derived CDR1 and CDR2 are SGHVS and FQNEAQ.

This clonotype showed up just once. V gene TRBV20-1 combines with J gene TRBJ2-7, with a tentative D call TRBD1 (6 bases). With the DNA end fitting TRBJ2-1 better, the J assignment may be wrong. The CDR3 is made up of 13 amino acids. Germline values: CDR1 DFQATT, CDR2 SNEGSKA (reference sequence). The CDR3 region is CRAVIGQSYEQFF. CDR3 in DNA: TGCAGAGCTGTAATAGGACAGTCCTACGAGCAGTTCTTC.

This clonotype was counted only a few times. The genes are TRBV9 and TRBJ2-2; D is perhaps TRBD2 (6 bases). The CDR3 loop spans 15 amino acids. V dropped 3 bases and J dropped 6 bases, with 15 bases sitting between them. The germline V gene has CDR1 SGDLS and CDR2 YYNGEE. The CDR3 nucleotides are TGTGCCAGCAGCGCCCAGCTCGGGAGTCCCGGGGAGCTGTTTTTT. Translating gives CASSAQLGSPGELFF.

This clonotype was found many times. V is TRBV7-9 and J is TRBJ2-7; no clear D gene. V shed 7 bases and J shed 7 bases, with 11 bases lying between them. CDR3 length: 11 residues. The V gene's germline CDR1 is SEHNR and CDR2 FQNEAQ (reference sequence). Written as DNA, the CDR3 is TGTGCCAGCAACACCCGTGGGGAGCAGTACTTC. Its protein product is CASNTRGEQYF.

With respect to this clonotype: Its ends do not fully match the called genes, so a read error is possible. The genes are TRBV5-6 and TRBJ2-3; no definite D call. CDR1 is SGHDT, CDR2 YYEEEE, per germline. This CDR3 contains 14 residues. CDR3 in amino acids: CASSFFGRTDMQYF. The CDR3 nucleotides read TGTGCCAGCAGCTTTTTCGGTCGCACAGATATGCAGTATTTT. Combining the CDR3 with reference TRBV5-6 and TRBJ2-3 gives the whole variable domain DAGVTQSPTHLIKTRGQQVTLRCSPKSGHDTVSWYQQALGQGPQFIFQYYEEEERQRGNFPDRFSGHQFPNYSSELNVNALLLGDSALYLCASSFFGRTDMQYFGPGTRLTVL.

This clonotype was seen ten or more times. The chain employs TRBV7-9 and TRBJ2-5; perhaps TRBD2 as D (5 bases). Between the trimmed V and J ends, which lost 5 bases and 2 bases, there was a span of 9 bases. The CDR3 consists of 13 residues. Germline assignment: CDR1 SEHNR and CDR2 FQNEAQ (reference sequence). As DNA, the CDR3 is TGTGCCAGCAGCCAATTAGCGCAAGAGACCCAGTACTTC. This sequence encodes CASSQLAQETQYF.

About this clonotype: One end of the junction fails to match germline, which may point to a read error. V is TRBV27 and J is TRBJ2-2, with 13 bases aligning to TRBD2. The length of the CDR3 is 16 residues. Germline V gene sequence: CDR1 MNHEY, CDR2 SMNVEV (reference sequence). CDR3 nucleotide sequence: TGTGCCAGCATCCCGACTAGCGGGAGGTGGACCGGGGAGCTGTTATTT. Protein: CASIPTSGRWTGELLF.

This clonotype was seen many times. The rearrangement joins TRBV7-9 to TRBJ2-7; D perhaps matches TRBD1 (5 bases). CDR1 is SEHNR, CDR2 FQNEAQ, per germline (reference sequence). V was shortened by 5 bases and J by 4 bases, with 12 bases between the two germline ends. This CDR3 comprises 13 residues. The CDR3 bases are TGTGCCAGCAGCCCACCTAGACAGTACGAGCAGTACTTC. This encodes CASSPPRQYEQYF.

As regards this clonotype: No conserved phenylalanine or tryptophan is present at the end of the CDR3, so a read error is the likely explanation. This rearrangement joins TRBV11-2 to TRBJ1-1; D is ambiguous. Germline CDR1 reads SGHAT; CDR2 reads FQNNGV. This CDR3 region has 14 residues. The V and J ends lost 1 base and 1 base respectively, with 7 bases between them. CDR3 region: CASSLVWQNTEAFL. CDR3 nucleotide sequence: TGTGCCAGCAGCTTAGTTTGGCAGAACACTGAAGCTTTCCTT.